The 17 T cell receptor beta chains below all came from one sample that was sequenced in a study of blood T cell repertoires in COVID-19. The data were produced by immunoSEQ multiplex PCR, yet TCRdb's version contains in-frame clones alone and is incomplete. Of more than 100,000 clones detected, about 89% appear once; the ten largest clones hold around 20%. The sequenced sample consisted of peripheral blood. These receptors all stem from a man aged 50-60 years with active or convalescent COVID-19.

The chain combines TRBV7-9 with TRBJ2-5, with a possible D match to TRBD2 (5 bases). The CDR3 is 14 residues long. Trimming pared 5 bases from V and 2 bases from J, leaving 12 bases between. The germline CDR1 and CDR2 sequences are SEHNR and FQNEAQ (reference sequence). The CDR3 DNA is TGTGCCAGCAGCCCCTACCGGGATCAAGAGACCCAGTACTTC. Translation gives CASSPYRDQETQYF.

V usage is TRBV14 and J usage is TRBJ2-6; maybe TRBD2 (5 bases). Trimming stripped 5 bases from V and 0 bases from J, with 14 bases between. This CDR3 comprises 17 residues. Looked up from germline, CDR1 is SGHDN and CDR2 is FVKESK. The CDR3 coding sequence is TGTGCCAGCAGCGTTGAACGGGGTCGCTCTGGGGCCAACGTCCTGACTTTC. It specifies CASSVERGRSGANVLTF.

The chain employs TRBV5-1 and TRBJ2-3; 7 bases line up with TRBD2. The ends lost 0 bases at V and 0 bases at J; junction bases unmatched: 13. This CDR3 contains 19 residues. CDR1 and CDR2 (germline): SGHRS, YFSETQ. The CDR3 DNA is TGCGCCAGCAGCTTGGAACCTTACCGGGAGGAACCTAGCACAGATACGCAGTATTTT. Translated: CASSLEPYREEPSTDTQYF.

This rearrangement joins TRBV29-1 to TRBJ2-5; 11 bases match TRBD1. CDR3 size: 15 residues. V shed 1 base, J shed 5 bases, and the junction held 6 bases outside the gene matches. Germline lookup yields CDR1 SQVTM and CDR2 ANQGSEA. CDR3 protein: CSVEAEDRGRETQYF. As DNA, the CDR3 is TGCAGCGTTGAAGCCGAGGACAGGGGGCGGGAGACCCAGTACTTC.

This clone was recorded once. The rearrangement links TRBV6-5 to TRBJ2-3, with 7 bases identical to TRBD2. This CDR3 has 15 residues. The germline CDR1 and CDR2 sequences are MNHEY and SVGAGI. Trimming cost V 6 bases and J 0 bases; bases outside gene matches: 6. The chain's CDR3 is CASSPLAVSTDTQYF. The CDR3, as DNA: TGTGCCAGCAGCCCCCTAGCGGTTAGCACAGATACGCAGTATTTT.

This clone was detected once. The chain employs TRBV3-1 (or the pseudogene TRBV3-2) and TRBJ1-2; TRBD1 is a possible D gene (6 bases). The length of the CDR3 is 13 residues. Germline values: CDR1 LGHDT, CDR2 YNNKEL (reference sequence). V was pared by 4 bases and J by 10 bases, with 16 bases between. This CDR3 reads CASSLTRTDTYTF. CDR3 DNA: TGTGCCAGCAGCCTTACCCGGACAGATACCTACACCTTC.

The sample holds one count of this clone. The chain has TRBV15 and TRBJ1-4, with D possibly TRBD1 on 5 matching bases. The V end was cut by 0 bases, the J end by 4 bases, with 9 bases between. The CDR3 is 15 residues long. Germline V gene lookup returns CDR1 LNHNV and CDR2 YYDKDF (reference sequence). CDR3 bases: TGTGCCACCAGCAGAGATCAAGGGGATAATGAAAAACTGTTTTTT. This gives the protein CATSRDQGDNEKLFF.

The chain links TRBV6-5 to TRBJ1-1; a weak D match, TRBD1 (5 bases). This CDR3 is built from 16 residues. The germline V gene encodes CDR1 MNHEY and CDR2 SVGAGI. V was trimmed by 2 bases and J by 1 base, leaving 14 bases between them. The CDR3 protein is CASSYAGQPPNTEAFF. CDR3 nucleotide sequence: TGTGCCAGCAGTTACGCGGGGCAGCCCCCGAACACTGAAGCTTTCTTT.

J is TRBJ2-2 and V is TRBV18; D call uncertain. Germline CDR1 and CDR2: KGHSH and LQKENI. This CDR3 is built from 12 residues. The germline V and J ends were trimmed by 1 base and 7 bases, with 4 bases remaining between them. CDR3 residues: CASSPLRGELFF. In nucleotides, the CDR3 is TGTGCCAGCTCACCACTGCGCGGGGAGCTGTTTTTT.

This chain joins TRBV28 and TRBJ1-5; D may be TRBD1 (5 bases). Trimming shortened V by 8 bases and J by 4 bases, and 12 bases separated the two germline ends. This CDR3 has 13 residues. Germline V CDR1 and CDR2: MDHEN, SYDVKM. The CDR3 region is CASWGSKNQPQHF. CDR3 DNA: TGTGCCAGCTGGGGCTCCAAAAATCAGCCCCAGCATTTT.

The chain carries TRBV11-2 and TRBJ1-4; D is perhaps TRBD1 (5 bases). In germline, CDR1 is SGHAT, CDR2 FQNNGV. Trimming shortened V by 1 base and J by 7 bases, and 13 bases separated the two germline ends. There are 15 residues in the CDR3. CDR3 sequence reads: CASSLGRGVSEKLFF. As DNA, the CDR3 is TGTGCCAGCAGCTTAGGTCGGGGGGTTAGTGAAAAACTGTTTTTT.

This clone was observed a single time. The rearrangement links TRBV28 to TRBJ2-3; a weak D match, TRBD1 (7 bases). Per the germline V gene, CDR1 is MDHEN and CDR2 is SYDVKM. Trimming left V 6 bases short and J 4 bases short, with 26 bases between. The CDR3 runs to 18 residues. CDR3 nucleotides: TGTGCCAGCAGAAAAAGGACAGGTCTCATCGCGGGGCCAGATACGCAGTATTTT. It is translated as CASRKRTGLIAGPDTQYF.

Only a few counts were recorded for this clone. This chain uses TRBV29-1 with TRBJ2-2; 7 bases agree with TRBD1. Germline loops: CDR1 SQVTM, CDR2 ANQGSEA. The CDR3 contains 14 residues. Unmatched junction bases numbered 10, after V lost 7 bases and J lost 5 bases. The CDR3, as DNA: TGCAGCGCTGCAGGGGGACGGAATACCGGGGAGCTGTTTTTT. This encodes CSAAGGRNTGELFF.

This clone was seen once. The V and J genes are TRBV9 and TRBJ2-1; 10 bases are a match to TRBD2. CDR3 size: 16 residues. V shed 3 bases and J 2 bases; nucleotides not matched to a gene: 5. The germline V gene encodes CDR1 SGDLS and CDR2 YYNGEE. CDR3 nucleotides: TGTGCCAGCAGCGGCCTGGGGACTAGCGCCTACAATGAGCAGTTCTTC. It specifies CASSGLGTSAYNEQFF.

This clone was seen once. The CDR3 spells CASSVGLAGESEQFF. The CDR3 nucleotides are TGTGCCAGCAGCGTAGGACTAGCGGGAGAAAGTGAGCAGTTCTTC. The V and J genes are TRBV9 and TRBJ2-1; TRBD2 agrees at 12 bases. CDR3 size: 15 residues. Germline V gene sequence: CDR1 SGDLS, CDR2 YYNGEE. Unmatched junction bases numbered 4, after V lost 0 bases and J lost 9 bases.

The chain combines TRBV7-2 with TRBJ1-5, with 7 bases fitting TRBD1. This CDR3 is built from 15 residues. Germline V gene data show CDR1 as SGHTA and CDR2 as FQGNSA. Trimming took 5 bases from V and 0 from J; bases not matched to a gene: 4. The CDR3, as DNA: TGTGCCAGCAGCATCCGACAGGGTAGCAATCAGCCCCAGCATTTT. Encoded protein: CASSIRQGSNQPQHF.

This rearrangement joins TRBV10-1 to TRBJ2-1; tentative D call: TRBD2 (6 bases). This CDR3 has 16 residues. The V end was cut by 1 base, the J end by 4 bases, with 14 bases between. Germline V lookup: CDR1 WNHNN, CDR2 SYGVQD (reference sequence). The CDR3 reads CASSEYGGEPYNEQFF. The CDR3, as DNA: TGCGCCAGCAGTGAGTATGGAGGGGAGCCGTACAATGAGCAGTTCTTC.